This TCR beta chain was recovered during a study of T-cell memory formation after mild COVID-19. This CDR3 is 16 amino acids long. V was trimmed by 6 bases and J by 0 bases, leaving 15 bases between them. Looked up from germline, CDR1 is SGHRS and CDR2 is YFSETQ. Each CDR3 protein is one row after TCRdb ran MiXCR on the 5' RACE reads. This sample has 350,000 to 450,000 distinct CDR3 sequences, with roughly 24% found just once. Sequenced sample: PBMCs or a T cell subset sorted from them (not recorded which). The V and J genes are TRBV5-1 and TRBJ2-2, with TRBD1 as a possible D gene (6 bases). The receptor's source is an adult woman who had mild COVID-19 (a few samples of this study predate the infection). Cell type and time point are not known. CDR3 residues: CASTSGTWANTGELFF. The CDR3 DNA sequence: TGCGCCAGCACCTCCGGGACATGGGCGAACACCGGGGAGCTGTTTTTT.